This TCR beta chain was retrieved from a study of blood T cell repertoires in COVID-19. Clones were read by immunoSEQ multiplex PCR, and TCRdb kept only the in-frame ones, dropping some. The profile shows around 230,000 clones, about 80% of them singletons. V dropped 2 bases and J dropped 2 bases, with 13 bases sitting between them. Germline assignment: CDR1 SNHLY and CDR2 FYNNEI. The CDR3 runs to 15 residues. The receptor was isolated from a woman of 80 years or more with acute or convalescent COVID-19. Material: peripheral blood. This chain connects TRBV2 to TRBJ2-7, with a weak D call TRBD1 (6 bases). CDR3 in DNA: TGTGCCAGCAGTGAACAGGGGTTTATACCCTACGAGCAGTACTTC. This translates into CASSEQGFIPYEQYF. Full variable domain (remainder filled in from reference TRBV2 and TRBJ2-7): EPEVTQTPSHQVTQMGQEVILRCVPISNHLYFYWYRQILGQKVEFLVSFYNNEISEKSEIFDDQFSVERPDGSNFTLKIRSTKLEDSAMYFCASSEQGFIPYEQYFGPGTRLTVT.